Listed below are T cell receptor beta chains from one sample, sequenced in a study of T cell responses to AZD1222 COVID-19 vaccine. Using immunoSEQ multiplex PCR, the repertoire was profiled, and TCRdb retains in-frame clones only, with some absent. The sample consists of around 81,000 clones, roughly 85% of them appearing once. Here the sequenced sample was peripheral blood, taken on day 0 of AZD1222 vaccination. Receptors originate from an adult in good health. CDR3s include the opening cysteine and the closing phenylalanine or tryptophan. A D gene is named only where the DNA matches it firmly. Expanded clones get a size class; other rows say once, few or many, or leave the size out.

size	length	V	D	J	CDR3	DNA
.	15	TRBV4-1	.	TRBJ2-3	CASSQGSTAANTQYF	TGCGCCAGCAGCCAAGGGTCGACTGCGGCAAATACGCAGTATTTT
.	16	TRBV5-5	.	TRBJ2-5	CASLMGRWRDQETQYF	TGTGCCAGCTTAATGGGCCGGTGGAGGGACCAAGAGACCCAGTACTTC
.	14	TRBV5-1	TRBD1	TRBJ2-1	CASTKDRPYNEQFF	TGCGCCAGCACCAAGGACAGGCCCTACAATGAGCAGTTCTTC
.	14	TRBV18	.	TRBJ1-5	CASSPGQPNQPQHF	TGTGCCAGCTCACCCGGACAGCCCAATCAGCCCCAGCATTTT
.	14	TRBV4-3	.	TRBJ2-2	CASSQEWGSGELFF	TGCGCCAGCAGCCAAGAATGGGGTTCCGGGGAGCTGTTTTTT
.	14	TRBV19	TRBD1	TRBJ2-7	CASSTGQGPLEQYF	TGTGCCAGTAGTACGGGACAGGGACCCCTCGAGCAGTACTTC
.	13	TRBV7-9	.	TRBJ1-2	CASSPSRSYGYTF	TGTGCCAGCAGCCCGTCGAGATCATATGGCTACACCTTC
once	14	TRBV5-4	.	TRBJ1-6	CASSFKGNNSPLHF	TGTGCCAGCAGCTTTAAAGGGAATAATTCACCCCTCCACTTT
.	15	TRBV7-6	TRBD1	TRBJ1-1	CASSTRTGPNTEAFF	TGTGCCAGCAGCACCAGGACAGGCCCGAACACTGAAGCTTTCTTT
.	15	TRBV5-8	.	TRBJ1-5	CASSLRGGGNQPQHF	TGTGCCAGCAGCTTACGCGGTGGGGGCAATCAGCCCCAGCATTTT
.	14	TRBV2	TRBD1	TRBJ2-7	CASSYRGQAYEQYF	TGTGCCAGCAGCTACAGGGGGCAGGCCTACGAGCAGTACTTC
.	13	TRBV12-3/TRBV12-4	TRBD1	TRBJ1-1	CASSLRQGDEAFF	TGTGCCAGCAGTTTAAGGCAGGGGGATGAAGCTTTCTTT
.	13	TRBV12-3/TRBV12-4	.	TRBJ2-3	CASSAKTGDTQYF	TGTGCCAGCAGTGCCAAGACAGGAGATACGCAGTATTTT
.	15	TRBV4-3	.	TRBJ2-3	CASSQRWRGTDTQYF	TGCGCCAGCAGCCAACGATGGCGGGGCACAGATACGCAGTATTTT
.	14	TRBV5-6	.	TRBJ1-4	CASSLAGQGEKLFF	TGTGCCAGCAGCTTGGCGGGACAAGGTGAAAAACTGTTTTTT
.	15	TRBV10-3	.	TRBJ2-2	CAISEGHRPTGELFF	TGTGCCATCAGTGAGGGACACCGGCCCACCGGGGAGCTGTTTTTT
.	15	TRBV6-1	TRBD1	TRBJ1-2	CASSDGTGGVYGYTF	TGTGCCAGCAGTGATGGGACAGGTGGAGTCTATGGCTACACCTTC
.	13	TRBV6-1	.	TRBJ1-1	CASSVSPGREAFF	TGTGCCAGCAGTGTAAGTCCAGGGAGGGAAGCTTTCTTT
.	14	TRBV24-1	.	TRBJ1-1	CATKPRHSNTEAFF	TGTGCCACCAAACCGAGACACTCGAACACTGAAGCTTTCTTT
.	11	TRBV10-3	.	TRBJ1-3	CAISESGTIYF	TGTGCCATCAGTGAGTCGGGCACCATATATTTT
few	20	TRBV5-1	TRBD1	TRBJ1-5	CASSLTIRGQGLYSNQPQHF	TGCGCCAGCAGCTTGACCATACGGGGACAGGGACTTTATAGCAATCAGCCCCAGCATTTT
.	16	TRBV2	TRBD2	TRBJ2-3	CASSVRLAESTDTQYF	TGTGCCAGCAGTGTGAGGCTAGCGGAGAGCACAGATACGCAGTATTTT
.	14	TRBV10-2	TRBD1	TRBJ2-1	CASRDRGQYNEQFF	TGCGCCAGCAGGGACAGGGGACAATACAATGAGCAGTTCTTC
.	16	TRBV6-1	TRBD1	TRBJ1-2	CASSVRRDRAQNGYTF	TGTGCCAGCAGTGTACGTCGGGACAGGGCCCAAAATGGCTACACCTTC
.	16	TRBV5-4	.	TRBJ1-3	CASSAVDRLGGNTIYF	TGTGCCAGCAGCGCCGTGGACCGACTGGGTGGAAACACCATATATTTT
.	21	TRBV1	.	TRBJ2-1	CTSSQDRASGSPSHRYNEQFF	TGCACCAGCAGCCAAGATAGGGCTAGCGGGAGCCCCTCACACCGCTACAATGAGCAGTTCTTC
.	17	TRBV27	TRBD1	TRBJ2-7	CASSFRLGQGAQYEQYF	TGTGCCAGCAGTTTTCGTCTGGGACAGGGGGCGCAGTACGAGCAGTACTTC
once	11	TRBV30	.	TRBJ1-4	CAWSVNEKLFF	TGTGCCTGGAGTGTTAACGAAAAACTGTTTTTT
.	15	TRBV19	.	TRBJ1-1	CASSTAGAANTEAFF	TGTGCCAGTAGTACCGCAGGGGCCGCGAACACTGAAGCTTTCTTT
.	14	TRBV28	TRBD1	TRBJ2-7	CASSLGTGNYEQYF	TGTGCCAGCAGTTTGGGGACAGGGAACTACGAGCAGTACTTC
.	15	TRBV9	TRBD1	TRBJ1-2	CASSVDPGGEYGYTF	TGTGCCAGCAGCGTAGATCCAGGGGGCGAGTATGGCTACACCTTC
.	16	TRBV6-2/TRBV6-3	TRBD1	TRBJ1-1	CASSRDRGLGNTEAFF	TGTGCCAGCAGTCGGGACAGGGGCCTTGGGAACACTGAAGCTTTCTTT
few	16	TRBV27	.	TRBJ2-1	CASSLWWDSSYNEQFF	TGTGCCAGCAGTTTGTGGTGGGATAGCTCCTACAATGAGCAGTTCTTC
.	14	TRBV19	TRBD2	TRBJ2-1	CASSVPGLNNEQFF	TGTGCCAGTAGTGTTCCGGGACTAAACAATGAGCAGTTCTTC
.	18	TRBV7-3	TRBD2	TRBJ2-6	CASSLAGRVVSGANVLTF	TGTGCCAGCAGCTTAGCAGGGAGGGTGGTCTCTGGGGCCAACGTCCTGACTTTC
.	15	TRBV18	.	TRBJ1-6	CASSQTPGNNSPLHF	TGTGCCAGCTCACAAACCCCAGGGAACAATTCACCCCTCCACTTT
.	18	TRBV5-8	TRBD1	TRBJ1-6	CASSQIRTGGSYNSPLHF	TGTGCCAGCAGCCAGATTAGGACAGGGGGCTCCTATAATTCACCCCTCCACTTT
.	14	TRBV5-4	TRBD2	TRBJ2-1	CASSSTSGGFEQFF	TGTGCCAGCAGCTCAACTAGCGGGGGGTTTGAGCAGTTCTTC
few	15	TRBV3-1/TRBV3-2	.	TRBJ1-5	CASRGSGYSNQPQHF	TGTGCCAGCAGGGGGTCGGGATATAGCAATCAGCCCCAGCATTTT
.	18	TRBV9	TRBD1	TRBJ2-2	CASSVPSPGTGYTGELFF	TGTGCCAGCAGCGTTCCCTCCCCTGGGACAGGATACACCGGGGAGCTGTTTTTT
few	14	TRBV19	.	TRBJ1-1	CASSRVDGNTEAFF	TGTGCCAGTAGTAGAGTGGACGGGAACACTGAAGCTTTCTTT
few	17	TRBV9	.	TRBJ2-1	CASSEQVQGSPYNEQFF	TGTGCCAGCAGCGAACAGGTTCAGGGGTCCCCCTACAATGAGCAGTTCTTC
.	16	TRBV9	TRBD1	TRBJ2-7	CASSVAGQGVKNEQYF	TGTGCCAGCAGCGTAGCGGGACAGGGGGTGAAAAACGAGCAGTACTTC
.	15	TRBV18	TRBD1	TRBJ1-5	CASSGTGVLDQPQHF	TGTGCCAGCTCAGGGACAGGGGTTCTCGATCAGCCCCAGCATTTT
few	17	TRBV21-1	.	TRBJ1-4	CASSKKGQREGGEKLFF	TGTGCCAGCAGCAAAAAGGGGCAAAGGGAAGGCGGGGAAAAACTGTTTTTT
few	15	TRBV6-4	TRBD2	TRBJ2-2	CASSLGGANTGELFF	TGTGCCAGCAGCCTGGGGGGGGCGAACACCGGGGAGCTGTTTTTT
.	10	TRBV10-1	.	TRBJ2-5	CASSESPEYF	TGCGCCAGCAGTGAGTCGCCGGAGTACTTC
.	15	TRBV3-1/TRBV3-2	TRBD1	TRBJ1-4	CASSQGTGGVGKLFF	TGTGCCAGCAGCCAAGGGACAGGGGGCGTGGGAAAACTGTTTTTT
.	14	TRBV9	.	TRBJ2-5	CASSDRGVSETQYF	TGTGCCAGCAGCGATCGAGGGGTGTCAGAGACCCAGTACTTC
.	14	TRBV11-2	TRBD1	TRBJ2-5	CASSKDRVQETQYF	TGTGCCAGCAGCAAAGACAGGGTACAAGAGACCCAGTACTTC
.	14	TRBV10-1	TRBD2	TRBJ2-1	CASSEREAYNEQFF	TGCGCCAGCAGTGAGCGGGAGGCCTACAATGAGCAGTTCTTC
.	16	TRBV3-1/TRBV3-2	TRBD2	TRBJ2-7	CASSERTSESSYEQYF	TGTGCCAGCAGCGAACGGACTAGCGAGAGCTCCTACGAGCAGTACTTC
.	12	TRBV6-6	.	TRBJ1-1	CASSQRLTEAFF	TGTGCCAGCAGTCAACGCCTCACTGAAGCTTTCTTT
.	16	TRBV28	.	TRBJ1-5	CASSSNRFGSNQPQHF	TGTGCCAGCAGTTCAAACAGGTTCGGTAGCAATCAGCCCCAGCATTTT
.	14	TRBV7-6	.	TRBJ1-2	CASSLGSHSYGYTF	TGTGCCAGCAGCTTAGGGAGTCACAGTTATGGCTACACCTTC
.	14	TRBV10-3	TRBD2	TRBJ2-3	CAIRGLAGSDTQYF	TGTGCCATCAGGGGACTAGCAGGTTCAGATACGCAGTATTTT
.	14	TRBV9	TRBD1	TRBJ2-1	CASSPPGTGNEQFF	TGTGCCAGCAGCCCCCCGGGGACAGGGAATGAGCAGTTCTTC
once	13	TRBV19	TRBD1	TRBJ1-2	CASRDRSNYGYTF	TGTGCCAGTAGGGACAGGTCTAACTATGGCTACACCTTC
.	14	TRBV6-2/TRBV6-3	TRBD1	TRBJ1-1	CASSEGQVRAEAFF	TGTGCCAGCAGTGAGGGACAGGTGAGGGCTGAAGCTTTCTTT